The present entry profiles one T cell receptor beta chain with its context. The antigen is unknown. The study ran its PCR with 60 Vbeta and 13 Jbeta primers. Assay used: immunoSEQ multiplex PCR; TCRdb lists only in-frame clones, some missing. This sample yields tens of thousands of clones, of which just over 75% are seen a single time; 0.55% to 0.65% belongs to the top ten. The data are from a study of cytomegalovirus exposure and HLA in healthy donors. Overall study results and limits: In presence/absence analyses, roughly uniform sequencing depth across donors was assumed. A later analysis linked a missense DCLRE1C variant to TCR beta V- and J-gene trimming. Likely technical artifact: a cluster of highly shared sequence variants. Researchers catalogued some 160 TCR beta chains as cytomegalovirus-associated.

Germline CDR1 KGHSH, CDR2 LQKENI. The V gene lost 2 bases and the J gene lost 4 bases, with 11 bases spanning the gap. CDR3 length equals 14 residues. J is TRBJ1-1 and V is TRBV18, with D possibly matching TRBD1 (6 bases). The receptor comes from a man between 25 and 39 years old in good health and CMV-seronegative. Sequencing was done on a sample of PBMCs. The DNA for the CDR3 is TGTGCCAGCTCACCAAGGGGGATCGGCACTGAAGCTTTCTTT. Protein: CASSPRGIGTEAFF.